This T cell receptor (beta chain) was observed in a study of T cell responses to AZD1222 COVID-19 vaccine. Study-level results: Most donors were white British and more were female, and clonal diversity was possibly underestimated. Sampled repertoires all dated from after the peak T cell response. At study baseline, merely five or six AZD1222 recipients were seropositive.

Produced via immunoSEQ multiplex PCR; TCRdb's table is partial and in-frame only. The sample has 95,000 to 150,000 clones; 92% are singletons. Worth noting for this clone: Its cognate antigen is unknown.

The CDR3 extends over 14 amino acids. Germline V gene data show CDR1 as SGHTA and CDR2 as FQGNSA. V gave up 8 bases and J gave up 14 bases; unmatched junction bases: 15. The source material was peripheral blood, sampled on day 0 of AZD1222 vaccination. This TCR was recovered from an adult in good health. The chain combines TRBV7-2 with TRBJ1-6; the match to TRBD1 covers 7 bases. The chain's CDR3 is CASGKQGPGTTLHF. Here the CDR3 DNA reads TGTGCCAGCGGAAAACAGGGGCCAGGTACAACCCTCCACTTT.